The clone carrying this TCR beta chain has a count of ten or more. As yet, its antigen is unknown. The sample comes from a study of prognosis after radiotherapy for stage I lung cancer. Study conclusions and caveats: In patients with versus without metastases, TRBV and TRBJ gene usage reportedly differed. Tumor specificity of the expanded TCR clones was not determined. Unique TCR clone counts dropped after stereotactic body radiation therapy, from a median of around 10,000 to 6,900.

Blood, 5.5 to 7.5 milliliters, was collected at each of two time points. Genomic DNA served as the source from which two-round multiplex PCR generated TCR beta CDR3 amplicons. The use of primers specific to each TRBV and TRBJ gene characterized first-round PCR. MiXCR, applied by TCRdb to the multiplex PCR reads, yields one record per CDR3 protein. The table lists about 59,000 distinct CDR3 sequences, 26% of them singletons. Sequenced material: PBMCs, taken before or after stereotactic body radiation therapy (not recorded which). The receptor was derived from a donor aged 50 or older with non-small cell lung cancer.

The chain's CDR3 is CASSEGLLLYEQYF. The CDR3 region has the DNA TGTGCCAGCAGTGAGGGACTCCTGCTCTACGAGCAGTACTTC. This chain links TRBV6-1 with TRBJ2-7; tentative D call: TRBD2 (6 bases). The CDR3 totals 14 residues. Trimming stripped 3 bases from V and 3 bases from J, with 12 bases between. Germline-derived CDR1 and CDR2 are MNHNS and SASEGT.